What follows are 4 T cell receptor beta chains derived from one specimen sequenced in a study of blood T cell repertoires in COVID-19. Profiling relied on immunoSEQ multiplex PCR, and the TCRdb table lists in-frame clones only, not all of them. The sample lists around 280,000 clones, around 90% seen once, with approximately 5.7% in the top ten. Sequenced sample: PBMCs or T cells enriched from blood (not recorded which). These receptors were obtained from a middle-aged woman who had recovered from COVID-19.

The chain employs TRBV7-2 and TRBJ2-7, with D possibly being TRBD2 (6 bases). Germline assignment: CDR1 SGHTA and CDR2 FQGNSA. V lost 2 bases to trimming and J lost 3 bases, with 11 bases between them. CDR3 size: 14 residues. The CDR3 DNA reads TGTGCCAGCAGCTTATCGGGAGCGGGCTACGAGCAGTACTTC. It is translated as CASSLSGAGYEQYF.

The CDR3 region is CASSLLAGANNEQFF. The CDR3 DNA reads TGTGCCAGCAGCTTGTTAGCGGGAGCGAACAATGAGCAGTTCTTC. V gene TRBV7-6 combines with J gene TRBJ2-1; 9 bases align to TRBD2. The CDR3 loop spans 15 amino acids. The V gene end was trimmed by 3 bases and the J gene end by 5 bases; junction bases not matched to a gene: 5. CDR1 is SGHVS and CDR2 is FNYEAQ in the germline V gene. The whole variable domain, remainder taken from reference TRBV7-6 and TRBJ2-1, is GAGVSQSPRYKVTKRGQDVALRCDPISGHVSLYWYRQALGQGPEFLTYFNYEAQQDKSGLPNDRFSAERPEGSISTLTIQRTEQRDSAMYRCASSLLAGANNEQFFGPGTRLTVL.

Comment on this clone: One end of the junction varies from germline; a read error may be responsible. The chain links TRBV28 to TRBJ2-7, with 11 bases aligning to TRBD2. The germline gives CDR1 MDHEN, CDR2 SYDVKM. This CDR3 contains 12 residues. CDR3 amino acids: CASGATSGTWNF. The DNA for the CDR3 is TGTGCCAGCGGGGCGACTAGCGGGACCTGGAACTTC.

The rearrangement links TRBV6-5 to TRBJ2-7; D remains ambiguous. Germline V gene sequence: CDR1 MNHEY, CDR2 SVGAGI. The CDR3 sequence is 11 residues long. V gave up 4 bases and J gave up 7 bases, with 8 bases separating them. The CDR3 spells CASSSTREQYF. CDR3 coding DNA: TGTGCCAGCAGTTCTACTCGGGAGCAGTACTTC.